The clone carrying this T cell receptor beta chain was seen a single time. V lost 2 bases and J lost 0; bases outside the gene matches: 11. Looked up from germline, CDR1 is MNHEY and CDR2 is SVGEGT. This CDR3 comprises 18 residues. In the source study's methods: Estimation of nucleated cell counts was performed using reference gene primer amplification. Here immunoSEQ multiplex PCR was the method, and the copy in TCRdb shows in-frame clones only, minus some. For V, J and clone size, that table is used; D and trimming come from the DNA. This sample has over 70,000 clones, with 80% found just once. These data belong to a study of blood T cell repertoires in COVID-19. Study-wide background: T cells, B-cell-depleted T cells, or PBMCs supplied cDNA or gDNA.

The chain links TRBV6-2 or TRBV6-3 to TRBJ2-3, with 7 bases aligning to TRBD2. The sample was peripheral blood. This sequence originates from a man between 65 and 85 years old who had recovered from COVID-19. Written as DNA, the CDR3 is TGTGCCAGCAGTTACCCCGAATCTAGCGGAAAAAGCACAGATACGCAGTATTTT. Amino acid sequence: CASSYPESSGKSTDTQYF.